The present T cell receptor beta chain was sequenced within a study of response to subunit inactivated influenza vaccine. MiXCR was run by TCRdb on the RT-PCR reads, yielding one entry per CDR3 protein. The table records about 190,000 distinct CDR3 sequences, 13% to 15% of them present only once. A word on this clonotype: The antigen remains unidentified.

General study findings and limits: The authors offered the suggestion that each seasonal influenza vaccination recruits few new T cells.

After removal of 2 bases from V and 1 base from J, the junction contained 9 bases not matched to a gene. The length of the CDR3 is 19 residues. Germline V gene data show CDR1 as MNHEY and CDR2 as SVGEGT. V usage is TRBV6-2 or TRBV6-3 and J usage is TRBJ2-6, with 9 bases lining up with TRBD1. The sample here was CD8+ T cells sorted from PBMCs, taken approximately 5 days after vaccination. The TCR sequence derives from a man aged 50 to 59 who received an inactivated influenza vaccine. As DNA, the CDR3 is TGTGCCAGCAGTTACCGTCTAGACAGGGGGTTGTCTGGGGCCAACGTCCTGACTTTC. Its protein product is CASSYRLDRGLSGANVLTF.